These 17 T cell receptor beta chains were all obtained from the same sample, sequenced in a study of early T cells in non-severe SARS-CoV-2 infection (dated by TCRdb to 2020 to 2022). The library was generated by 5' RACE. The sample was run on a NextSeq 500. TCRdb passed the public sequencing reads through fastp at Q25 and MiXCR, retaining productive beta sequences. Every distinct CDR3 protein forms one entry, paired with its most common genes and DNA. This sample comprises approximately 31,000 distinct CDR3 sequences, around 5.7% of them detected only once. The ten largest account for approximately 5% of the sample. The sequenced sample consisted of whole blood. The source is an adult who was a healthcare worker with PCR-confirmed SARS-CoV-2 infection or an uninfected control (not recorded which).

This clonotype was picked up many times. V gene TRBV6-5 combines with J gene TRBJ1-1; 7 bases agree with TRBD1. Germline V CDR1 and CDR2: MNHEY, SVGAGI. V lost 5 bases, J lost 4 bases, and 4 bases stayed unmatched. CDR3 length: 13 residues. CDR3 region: CASSQQGTTEAFF. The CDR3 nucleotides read TGTGCCAGCAGTCAACAGGGGACCACTGAAGCTTTCTTT.

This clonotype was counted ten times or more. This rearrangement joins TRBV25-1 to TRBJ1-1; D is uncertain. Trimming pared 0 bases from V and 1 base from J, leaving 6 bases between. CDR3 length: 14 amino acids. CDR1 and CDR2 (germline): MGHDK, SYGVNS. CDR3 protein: CASSEYDGNTEAFF. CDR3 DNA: TGTGCCAGCAGTGAATATGACGGGAACACTGAAGCTTTCTTT. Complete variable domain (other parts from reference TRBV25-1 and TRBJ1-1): EADIYQTPRYLVIGTGKKITLECSQTMGHDKMYWYQQDPGMELHLIHYSYGVNSTEKGDLSSESTVSRIRTEHFPLTLESARPSHTSQYLCASSEYDGNTEAFFGQGTRLTVV.

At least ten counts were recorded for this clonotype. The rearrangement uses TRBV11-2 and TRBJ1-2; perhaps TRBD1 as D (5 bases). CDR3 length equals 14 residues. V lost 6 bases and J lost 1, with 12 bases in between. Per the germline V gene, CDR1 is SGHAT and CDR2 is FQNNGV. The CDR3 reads CASSSLGGNYGYTF. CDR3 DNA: TGTGCCAGCAGTTCCCTGGGGGGTAACTATGGCTACACCTTC.

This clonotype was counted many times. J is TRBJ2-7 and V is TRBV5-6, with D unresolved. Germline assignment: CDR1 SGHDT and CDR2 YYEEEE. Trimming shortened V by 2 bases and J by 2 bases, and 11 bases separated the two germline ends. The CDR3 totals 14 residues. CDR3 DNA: TGTGCCAGCAGCTTAGCAGTTACGACCTACGAGCAGTACTTC. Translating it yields CASSLAVTTYEQYF.

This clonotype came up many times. The CDR3 sequence: CSANHRGLDTQYF. Here the CDR3 DNA reads TGCAGTGCTAACCACAGGGGGCTAGATACGCAGTATTTT. The V call is TRBV20-1, the J call TRBJ2-3, with 9 bases aligning to TRBD1. J was trimmed by 5 bases and V by 4 bases; bases with no gene match: 4. CDR3 length: 13 amino acids. Germline values: CDR1 DFQATT, CDR2 SNEGSKA (reference sequence).

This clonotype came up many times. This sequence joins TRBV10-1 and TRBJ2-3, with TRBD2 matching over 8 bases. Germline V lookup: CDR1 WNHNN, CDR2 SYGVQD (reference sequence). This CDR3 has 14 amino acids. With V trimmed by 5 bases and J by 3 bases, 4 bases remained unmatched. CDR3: CASSPLAGTDTQYF. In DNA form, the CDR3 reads TGCGCCAGCAGTCCTTTAGCGGGAACAGATACGCAGTATTTT.

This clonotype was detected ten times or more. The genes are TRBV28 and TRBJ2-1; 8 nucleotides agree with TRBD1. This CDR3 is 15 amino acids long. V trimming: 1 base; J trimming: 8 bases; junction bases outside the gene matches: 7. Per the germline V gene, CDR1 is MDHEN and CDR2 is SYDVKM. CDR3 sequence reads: CASSLLTGQGYEQFF. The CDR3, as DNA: TGTGCCAGCAGTTTATTAACTGGACAGGGCTATGAGCAGTTCTTC. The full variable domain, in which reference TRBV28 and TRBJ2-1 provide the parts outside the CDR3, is DVKVTQSSRYLVKRTGEKVFLECVQDMDHENMFWYRQDPGLGLRLIYFSYDVKMKEKGDIPEGYSVSREKKERFSLILESASTNQTSMYLCASSLLTGQGYEQFFGPGTRLTVL.

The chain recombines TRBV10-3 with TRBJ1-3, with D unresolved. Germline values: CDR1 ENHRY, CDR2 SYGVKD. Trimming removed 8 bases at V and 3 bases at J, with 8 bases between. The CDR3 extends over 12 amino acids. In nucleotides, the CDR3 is TGTGCCATCGCCGCGAATGGAAACACCATATATTTT. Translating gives CAIAANGNTIYF.

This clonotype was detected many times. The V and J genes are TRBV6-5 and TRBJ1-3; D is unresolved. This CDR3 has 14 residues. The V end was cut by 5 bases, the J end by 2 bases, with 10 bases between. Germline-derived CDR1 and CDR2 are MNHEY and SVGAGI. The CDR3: CASSARVAGNTIYF. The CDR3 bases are TGTGCCAGCAGTGCGCGCGTAGCTGGAAACACCATATATTTT.

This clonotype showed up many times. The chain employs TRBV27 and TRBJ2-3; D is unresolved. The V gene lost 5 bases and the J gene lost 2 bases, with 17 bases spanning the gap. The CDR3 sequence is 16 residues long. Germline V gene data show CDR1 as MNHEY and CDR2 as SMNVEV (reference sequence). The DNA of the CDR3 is TGTGCCAGCAGTCGGATCTTCGGGCCCCACACAGATACGCAGTATTTT. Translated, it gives CASSRIFGPHTDTQYF.

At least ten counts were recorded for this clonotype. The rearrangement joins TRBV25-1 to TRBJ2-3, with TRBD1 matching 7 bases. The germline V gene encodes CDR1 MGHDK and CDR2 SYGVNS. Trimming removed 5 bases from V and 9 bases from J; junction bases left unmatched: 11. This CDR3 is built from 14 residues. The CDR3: CASSRGQSTNTQYF. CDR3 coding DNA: TGTGCCAGCAGTAGGGGACAGTCGACTAACACGCAGTATTTT.

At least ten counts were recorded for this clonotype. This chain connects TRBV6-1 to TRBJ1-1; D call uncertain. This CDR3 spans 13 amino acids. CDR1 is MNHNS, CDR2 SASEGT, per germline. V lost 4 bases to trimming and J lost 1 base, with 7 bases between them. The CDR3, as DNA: TGTGCCAGCAGTGTTACACAGAACACTGAAGCTTTCTTT. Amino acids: CASSVTQNTEAFF.

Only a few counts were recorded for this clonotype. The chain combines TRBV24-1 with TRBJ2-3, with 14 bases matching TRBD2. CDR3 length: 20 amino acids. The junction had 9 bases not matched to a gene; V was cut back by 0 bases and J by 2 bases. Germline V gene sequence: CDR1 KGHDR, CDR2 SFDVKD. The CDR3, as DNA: TGTGCCACCAGTGATTTGACCCGACTAGCGGGAGGGCCGAACACAGATACGCAGTATTTT. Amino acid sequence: CATSDLTRLAGGPNTDTQYF.

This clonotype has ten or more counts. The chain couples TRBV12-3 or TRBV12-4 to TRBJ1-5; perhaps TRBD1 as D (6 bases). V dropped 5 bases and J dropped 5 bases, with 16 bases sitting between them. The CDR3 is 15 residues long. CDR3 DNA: TGTGCCAGCAGTCACCGGACAGCGGCTTATCAGCCCCAGCATTTT. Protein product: CASSHRTAAYQPQHF.

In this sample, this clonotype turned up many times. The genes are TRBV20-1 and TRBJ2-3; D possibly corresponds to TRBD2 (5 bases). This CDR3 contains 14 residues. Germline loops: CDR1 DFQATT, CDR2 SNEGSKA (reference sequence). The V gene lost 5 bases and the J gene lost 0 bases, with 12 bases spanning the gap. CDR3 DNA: TGCAGTGCTCCGAGCGGAGCTAGCACAGATACGCAGTATTTT. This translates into CSAPSGASTDTQYF.

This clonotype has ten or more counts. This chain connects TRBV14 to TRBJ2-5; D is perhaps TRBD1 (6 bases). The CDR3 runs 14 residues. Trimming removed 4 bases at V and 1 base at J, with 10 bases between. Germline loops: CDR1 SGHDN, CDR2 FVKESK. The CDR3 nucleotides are TGTGCCAGCAGCCTTAACAGGGCCCAAGAGACCCAGTACTTC. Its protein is CASSLNRAQETQYF.

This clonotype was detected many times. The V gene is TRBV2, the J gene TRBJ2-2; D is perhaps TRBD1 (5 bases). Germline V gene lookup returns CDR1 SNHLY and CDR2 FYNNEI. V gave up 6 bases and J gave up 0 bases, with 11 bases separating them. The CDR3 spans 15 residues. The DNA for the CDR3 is TGTGCCAGCAGGAGACAGAAGACGAACACCGGGGAGCTGTTTTTT. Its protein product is CASRRQKTNTGELFF.